These 11 T cell receptor beta chains originate from one sample sequenced in a study of shared clonotypes between healthy human individuals. The protocol was immunoSEQ multiplex PCR, while the TCRdb copy is restricted to in-frame clones and leaves out a portion. The sample consists of about 2 million clones, around 96% of them appearing once. Selected positively for CCR7 and CD45RO-negative, naive CD8 cells excluded terminally differentiated effector memory CD45RA+ cells. The sequenced sample consisted of naive CD8+ T cells sorted from blood. The source of these receptors is a man aged 18 to 29 in good health.

V usage is TRBV30 and J usage is TRBJ1-1; possible D gene TRBD1, 6 bases. Germline CDR1 is GTSNPN and CDR2 is SVGIG (reference sequence). The CDR3 sequence is 13 residues long. V lost 3 bases, J lost 4 bases, and 12 bases lay in between. The CDR3 DNA reads as TGTGCCTGGAGCGCAGGGGCTGGCACTGAAGCTTTCTTT. The encoded protein is CAWSAGAGTEAFF.

The rearrangement joins TRBV27 to TRBJ1-1; D may be TRBD1 (6 bases). The CDR3 totals 15 residues. Germline CDR1 and CDR2: MNHEY and SMNVEV (reference sequence). Trimming took 5 bases from V and 0 from J, leaving 13 bases between them. This CDR3 reads CASSSTGNLNTEAFF. CDR3 sequence (DNA): TGTGCCAGCAGTAGCACAGGGAACTTGAACACTGAAGCTTTCTTT.

This clone has only a few counts. The chain is built from TRBV16 and TRBJ1-1; D is possibly TRBD1 (6 bases). This CDR3 comprises 12 residues. The ends were cut back, 0 bases at V and 8 bases at J, with 7 bases in the middle. In germline, CDR1 is KGHSY, CDR2 FQNENV. The CDR3 reads CASSQSDREAFF. CDR3 coding DNA: TGTGCCAGCAGCCAATCGGACAGAGAAGCTTTCTTT.

The V gene is TRBV30, the J gene TRBJ1-1; weak D call: TRBD1 (5 bases). V was cut by 4 bases and J by 4 bases, with 10 bases left in between. CDR3 length equals 12 residues. Germline loops: CDR1 GTSNPN, CDR2 SVGIG (reference sequence). The DNA for the CDR3 is TGTGCCTGGAACCCGGACACCACTGAAGCTTTCTTT. This encodes CAWNPDTTEAFF.

The chain joins TRBV7-9 to TRBJ2-6; D might be TRBD2 (5 bases). Germline CDR1 reads SEHNR; CDR2 reads FQNEAQ (reference sequence). The CDR3 consists of 17 residues. The V end lost 5 bases, the J end lost 0 bases, and 14 bases lay between the germline ends. In DNA form, the CDR3 reads TGTGCCAGCAGCCGGGAATCCGGCATCTCTGGGGCCAACGTCCTGACTTTC. This codes for CASSRESGISGANVLTF.

The genes are TRBV2 and TRBJ1-2; TRBD1 is a possible D gene (5 bases). Germline loops: CDR1 SNHLY, CDR2 FYNNEI. CDR3 size: 13 residues. V was clipped by 4 bases and J by 7 bases, with 13 bases between them. The CDR3 protein is CASSGQGYRGYTF. For the CDR3, the DNA is TGTGCCAGCAGTGGCCAGGGATACCGTGGCTACACCTTC.

V and J are TRBV4-1 and TRBJ2-7; 7 bases align to TRBD1. V was clipped by 0 bases and J by 1 base; unmatched bases: 6. The CDR3 runs 16 residues. Looked up from germline, CDR1 is MGHRA and CDR2 is YSYEKL. CDR3 in DNA: TGCGCCAGCAGCCAAGATAGTGCGACAGGGTCCTACGAGCAGTACTTC. Residues: CASSQDSATGSYEQYF.

This clone has a single count. The rearrangement links TRBV7-2 to TRBJ2-2; no reliable D call. Trimming removed 7 bases at V and 6 bases at J, with 6 bases between. The CDR3 spans 11 residues. The germline V gene encodes CDR1 SGHTA and CDR2 FQGNSA. The DNA of the CDR3 is TGTGCCAGCACGTACTCCGGGGAGCTGTTTTTT. This sequence encodes CASTYSGELFF.

The J gene is TRBJ1-2, the V gene TRBV4-1; TRBD1 might be the D (5 bases). This CDR3 contains 14 residues. The V end was cut by 2 bases, the J end by 3 bases, with 10 bases between. Germline V gene sequence: CDR1 MGHRA, CDR2 YSYEKL. The CDR3 sequence is CASSQKGLDYGYTF. Written as DNA, the CDR3 is TGCGCCAGCAGCCAAAAGGGGTTAGACTATGGCTACACCTTC.

V and J are TRBV7-6 and TRBJ2-1; D remains unclear. Trimming removed 3 bases at V and 0 bases at J, with 9 bases between. The CDR3 sequence is 15 residues long. Germline V gene sequence: CDR1 SGHVS, CDR2 FNYEAQ. Here the CDR3 DNA reads TGTGCCAGCAGCTTCTGGGGAAGCTCCTACAATGAGCAGTTCTTC. As protein: CASSFWGSSYNEQFF.

DNA of the CDR3: TGTGCCTGGAGTGTACCCACCAGGGTATCCTACGAGCAGTACTTC. Its translation: CAWSVPTRVSYEQYF. This chain connects TRBV30 to TRBJ2-7; perhaps TRBD1 as D (5 bases). The CDR3 has 15 residues. Trimming left V 0 bases short and J 1 base short, with 13 bases between. CDR1 and CDR2 from the germline V gene are GTSNPN and SVGIG (reference sequence). Together with reference TRBV30 and TRBJ2-7, the CDR3 gives the full variable domain: SQTIHQWPATLVQPVGSPLSLECTVEGTSNPNLYWYRQAAGRGLQLLFYSVGIGQISSEVPQNLSASRPQDRQFILSSKKLLLSDSGFYLCAWSVPTRVSYEQYFGPGTRLTVT.